This T cell receptor (beta chain) was observed in a study of vaccination and CD4 T cells after COVID-19. Sequenced with the Oncomine TCR Beta short-read assay was DNA taken from cultured CD4+ T cells. Genomic DNA was isolated from CD4+ T cells that had been cultured. TCRdb redid the calling of the PCR reads with MiXCR, one entry per CDR3 protein. The sample includes roughly 7,000 distinct CDR3 sequences, around 34% of them seen just once. This CDR3 spans 15 amino acids. Germline V gene sequence: CDR1 LNHDA, CDR2 SQIVND (reference sequence). V lost 2 bases, J lost 3 bases, and 6 bases stayed unmatched. This clonotype was recorded a few times. Its antigen is not known. As for treatment: approximately 9-day PBMC culture with coronavirus spike peptide pools or control peptides (ViraFEST assay). According to the study, CD4+ T cells from the unexposed donor were gathered ahead of the COVID-19 pandemic (2011-2018).

The TCR comes from a human donor in good health. The V call is TRBV19, the J call TRBJ2-7; 8 positions match TRBD1. The sample taken for sequencing was CD4+ T cells from blood, cultured in vitro. The CDR3 is CASSIQRTGIYEQYF. DNA of the CDR3: TGTGCCAGTAGTATACAACGGACAGGGATCTACGAGCAGTACTTC.